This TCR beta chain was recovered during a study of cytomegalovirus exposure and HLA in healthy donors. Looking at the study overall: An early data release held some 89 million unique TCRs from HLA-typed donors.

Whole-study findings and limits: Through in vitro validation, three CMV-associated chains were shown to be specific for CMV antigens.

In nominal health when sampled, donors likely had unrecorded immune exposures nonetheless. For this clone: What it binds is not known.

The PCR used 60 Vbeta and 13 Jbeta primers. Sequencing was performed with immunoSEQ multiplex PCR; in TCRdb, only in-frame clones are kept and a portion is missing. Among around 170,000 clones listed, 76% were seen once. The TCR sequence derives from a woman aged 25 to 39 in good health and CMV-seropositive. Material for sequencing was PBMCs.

The chain's CDR3 is CASSLFMRVGSGNTIYF. The CDR3 region has the DNA TGTGCCAGCAGCTTATTTATGCGAGTCGGCTCTGGAAACACCATATATTTT. The J gene is TRBJ1-3, the V gene TRBV7-8, with D uncertain. V lost 2 bases, J lost 0 bases, and 14 bases lay in between. This CDR3 spans 17 amino acids. Germline values: CDR1 SGHVS, CDR2 FQNEAQ.